This entry lists 30 T cell receptor beta chains sequenced from one sample in a study of blood T cell repertoires in COVID-19. Some clones are missing from TCRdb's copy, which holds only in-frame ones; the method was immunoSEQ multiplex PCR. This sample yields a few hundred thousand clones, of which about 88% are seen a single time; approximately 3% belongs to the top ten. Sequencing input: peripheral blood. These TCRs come from a man in his 60s with acute or convalescent COVID-19.

This clone was observed once. This rearrangement joins TRBV11-2 to TRBJ2-7, with a tentative D call TRBD2 (5 bases). V was cut by 5 bases and J by 5 bases, with 22 bases left in between. CDR1 is SGHAT and CDR2 is FQNNGV in the germline V gene. This CDR3 comprises 16 residues. CDR3 in amino acids: CASSPTGGPIANEQYF. In nucleotides, the CDR3 is TGTGCCAGCAGCCCAACCGGCGGCCCCATAGCGAACGAGCAGTACTTC.

This clone was found a few times. This chain uses TRBV2 with TRBJ1-1; TRBD1 agrees at 8 bases. Unmatched junction bases numbered 1, after V lost 4 bases and J lost 0 bases. The CDR3 sequence is 14 residues long. Germline CDR1 and CDR2: SNHLY and FYNNEI. CDR3 bases: TGTGCCAGCAGTGGACAGGGGTTGAACACTGAAGCTTTCTTT. This codes for CASSGQGLNTEAFF.

CDR3 DNA sequence: TGTGCCAGCAGCCAAGATAGGACTAGCTCCTACGAGCAGTACTTC. It translates to CASSQDRTSSYEQYF. The chain carries TRBV3-1 (or the pseudogene TRBV3-2) and TRBJ2-7; the match to TRBD2 covers 7 bases. The germline gives CDR1 LGHDT, CDR2 YNNKEL (reference sequence). This CDR3 region has 15 residues. V lost 0 bases, J lost 0 bases, and 2 bases stayed unmatched.

V usage is TRBV7-2 and J usage is TRBJ2-2; D gene unclear. V dropped 1 base and J dropped 1 base, with 4 bases sitting between them. The CDR3 totals 14 residues. The germline gives CDR1 SGHTA, CDR2 FQGNSA. The CDR3 is CASSLVRNTGELFF. The DNA of the CDR3 is TGTGCCAGCAGCTTAGTCAGGAACACCGGGGAGCTGTTTTTT.

CDR3 residues: CASSFWALYQPQHF. In DNA form, the CDR3 reads TGTGCCAGCAGCTTTTGGGCACTGTATCAGCCCCAGCATTTT. The rearrangement uses TRBV28 and TRBJ1-5, with D unclear. Trimming removed 6 bases from V and 5 bases from J, with 14 bases in between. Germline V gives CDR1 MDHEN, CDR2 SYDVKM. The CDR3 sequence is 14 residues long.

The sample holds a few counts of this clone. This chain uses TRBV27 with TRBJ1-5; D is unresolved. Between the trimmed V and J ends, which lost 5 bases and 0 bases, there was a span of 8 bases. Germline V gene data show CDR1 as MNHEY and CDR2 as SMNVEV (reference sequence). This CDR3 has 14 amino acids. The CDR3 is CASSPTDSNQPQHF. CDR3 DNA: TGTGCCAGCAGTCCTACAGATAGCAATCAGCCCCAGCATTTT.

This clone was observed once. This rearrangement joins TRBV4-1 to TRBJ2-7; tentatively, D is TRBD2 (6 bases). Germline CDR1 reads MGHRA; CDR2 reads YSYEKL. The CDR3 is 16 amino acids. The ends were cut back, 0 bases at V and 2 bases at J, with 14 bases in the middle. This CDR3 reads CASSQEGGKSPYEQYF. The CDR3 DNA reads as TGCGCCAGCAGCCAAGAGGGGGGAAAGTCCCCCTACGAGCAGTACTTC.

This clone was counted only a few times. The rearrangement joins TRBV6-5 to TRBJ2-7; 9 bases match TRBD1. From germline, CDR1 is MNHEY and CDR2 SVGAGI. The J segment lost 3 bases and the V segment lost 9 bases, leaving 9 bases of the junction unmatched. There are 14 residues in the CDR3. Here the CDR3 DNA reads TGTGCCAGTCGTACACCGGGACAGGGCTACGAGCAGTACTTC. This translates into CASRTPGQGYEQYF.

This clone was detected a few times. The chain uses TRBV6-1 and TRBJ1-3; D gene uncertain. Looked up from germline, CDR1 is MNHNS and CDR2 is SASEGT. The CDR3 is made up of 14 amino acids. Trimming took 3 bases from V and 8 from J, leaving 14 bases between them. CDR3 sequence (DNA): TGTGCCAGCAGTGACACCTCAGCGCAGTACACCATATATTTT. Translating gives CASSDTSAQYTIYF.

This sequence joins TRBV5-1 and TRBJ2-3; 15 nucleotides align to TRBD2. The CDR3 totals 18 residues. Per the germline V gene, CDR1 is SGHRS and CDR2 is YFSETQ. The V and J ends lost 3 bases and 2 bases, in that order; junction bases with no gene match: 7. Here the CDR3 reads CASSSGLAGGRITDTQYF. DNA for the CDR3: TGCGCCAGCAGCTCCGGACTAGCGGGGGGGCGAATCACAGATACGCAGTATTTT.

The gene calls are TRBV18 and TRBJ1-1; perhaps TRBD1 as D (5 bases). The germline CDR1 and CDR2 sequences are KGHSH and LQKENI. This CDR3 region has 16 residues. The germline V and J ends were trimmed by 0 bases and 0 bases, with 11 bases remaining between them. This CDR3 is CASSPPVRALNTEAFF. The CDR3 coding sequence is TGTGCCAGCTCACCACCCGTCAGGGCTTTGAACACTGAAGCTTTCTTT.

In DNA, the CDR3 is TGTGCCAGCAGCTCACAGGGGTCTAATCAGCCCCAGCATTTT. Translation: CASSSQGSNQPQHF. The gene calls are TRBV5-4 and TRBJ1-5, with 7 positions matching TRBD1. This CDR3 is built from 14 residues. Germline CDR1 reads SGHNT; CDR2 reads YYREEE (reference sequence). The V and J ends lost 3 bases and 4 bases, in that order; junction bases with no gene match: 4.

This chain connects TRBV5-6 to TRBJ2-2; no definite D call. V was pared by 4 bases and J by 1 base, with 11 bases between. This CDR3 is built from 15 residues. From germline, CDR1 is SGHDT and CDR2 YYEEEE. The CDR3 sequence is CASSPPLGNTGELFF. The DNA of the CDR3 is TGTGCCAGCAGCCCCCCCCTAGGGAACACCGGGGAGCTGTTTTTT.

J is TRBJ1-4 and V is TRBV5-6; 10 bases align to TRBD1. Looked up from germline, CDR1 is SGHDT and CDR2 is YYEEEE. V trimming: 4 bases; J trimming: 7 bases; junction bases outside the gene matches: 7. There are 15 residues in the CDR3. This CDR3 is CASSRAGTGAEKLFF. As DNA, the CDR3 is TGTGCCAGCAGCCGCGCCGGGACAGGGGCTGAAAAACTGTTTTTT.

The V call is TRBV7-8, the J call TRBJ2-7; D not certain. The CDR3 has 14 amino acids. The ends were cut back, 1 base at V and 2 bases at J, with 9 bases in the middle. Germline CDR1 is SGHVS and CDR2 is FQNEAQ. CDR3 protein: CASSLDDRAYEQYF. The CDR3 bases are TGTGCCAGCAGCTTAGACGATCGGGCCTACGAGCAGTACTTC.

This chain links TRBV7-9 with TRBJ2-7; 9 nucleotides match TRBD1. V gave up 4 bases and J gave up 2 bases; unmatched junction bases: 15. The CDR3 consists of 18 residues. Germline assignment: CDR1 SEHNR and CDR2 FQNEAQ (reference sequence). CDR3 amino acids: CASSSPGTGPPNPYEQYF. In DNA, the CDR3 is TGTGCCAGCAGCTCCCCCGGGACAGGGCCGCCCAACCCCTACGAGCAGTACTTC.

V is TRBV18 and J is TRBJ2-7, with D perhaps TRBD1 (6 bases). The ends were cut back, 2 bases at V and 5 bases at J, with 13 bases in the middle. This CDR3 region has 14 residues. The germline gives CDR1 KGHSH, CDR2 LQKENI. The CDR3 DNA is TGTGCCAGCTCACCAAAGCTTTCAGGGGACGAGCAGTACTTC. As protein: CASSPKLSGDEQYF.

The rearrangement uses TRBV27 and TRBJ2-1; a possible D gene is TRBD1 (5 bases). The CDR3 consists of 14 residues. Trimming removed 1 base at V and 5 bases at J, with 9 bases between. CDR1 is MNHEY and CDR2 is SMNVEV in the germline V gene (reference sequence). CDR3 sequence (DNA): TGTGCCAGCAGTTTATGGGGCAGTAACAATGAGCAGTTCTTC. Its translation is CASSLWGSNNEQFF.

The rearrangement joins TRBV20-1 to TRBJ2-5, with a possible D match to TRBD1 (5 bases). This CDR3 is built from 11 residues. V lost 7 bases, J lost 2 bases, and 8 bases lay in between. Germline-derived CDR1 and CDR2 are DFQATT and SNEGSKA (reference sequence). DNA of the CDR3: TGCAGTGTAGGGGCACAAGAGACCCAGTACTTC. Protein sequence: CSVGAQETQYF.

This clone showed up just once. The chain links TRBV18 to TRBJ2-4; 10 nucleotides agree with TRBD2. V was clipped by 2 bases and J by 0 bases; unmatched bases: 22. In germline, CDR1 is KGHSH, CDR2 LQKENI. This CDR3 is 23 amino acids long. As DNA, the CDR3 is TGTGCCAGCTCACCAACGGGACTTTCCCGAACTAGCGGGGTTCTTATAGCCAAAAACATTCAGTACTTC. This gives the protein CASSPTGLSRTSGVLIAKNIQYF.

The V gene is TRBV2, the J gene TRBJ2-2, with 7 nucleotides matching TRBD1. The CDR3 contains 16 residues. Germline V gene data show CDR1 as SNHLY and CDR2 as FYNNEI. J lost 0 bases, V lost 10 bases, and 11 bases had no gene match. CDR3 sequence reads: CATRLAQGANTGELFF. For the CDR3, the DNA is TGTGCCACCAGATTAGCCCAGGGGGCGAACACCGGGGAGCTGTTTTTT.

The rearrangement uses TRBV5-4 and TRBJ1-5, with 7 positions matching TRBD1. The V segment lost 4 bases and the J segment 4 bases; nucleotides outside the gene matches: 2. The CDR3 is 13 amino acids. Germline CDR1 is SGHNT and CDR2 is YYREEE (reference sequence). This CDR3 reads CASSPGQNQPQHF. CDR3 in DNA: TGTGCCAGCAGCCCGGGACAGAATCAGCCCCAGCATTTT.

A few counts support this clone. The rearrangement uses TRBV11-2 and TRBJ2-7, with D uncertain. Germline assignment: CDR1 SGHAT and CDR2 FQNNGV. The CDR3 consists of 13 residues. The V end was cut by 0 bases, the J end by 7 bases, with 10 bases between. The CDR3 spells CASSLEVRREQYF. For the CDR3, the DNA is TGTGCCAGCAGCTTAGAGGTCCGGCGGGAGCAGTACTTC.

This clone was seen only once. The rearrangement joins TRBV7-8 to TRBJ2-3; 8 nucleotides agree with TRBD1. Germline CDR1 SGHVS, CDR2 FQNEAQ. The CDR3 totals 16 residues. Trimming removed 0 bases from V and 4 bases from J; junction bases left unmatched: 6. The CDR3 reads CASSLADRVPADTQYF. The CDR3 DNA is TGTGCCAGCAGCTTAGCGGACAGGGTACCCGCAGATACGCAGTATTTT.

The chain links TRBV30 to TRBJ1-2; 7 nucleotides agree with TRBD1. V lost 8 bases and J lost 2; bases outside the gene matches: 5. Germline V gene sequence: CDR1 GTSNPN, CDR2 SVGIG (reference sequence). The CDR3 is 12 amino acids. This chain's CDR3 is CAAQTGNYGYTF. The CDR3 nucleotides are TGTGCCGCCCAGACAGGGAACTATGGCTACACCTTC.

The chain employs TRBV24-1 and TRBJ2-5; no clear D gene. Germline-derived CDR1 and CDR2 are KGHDR and SFDVKD. The CDR3 has 16 amino acids. V lost 2 bases and J lost 1, with 13 bases in between. The DNA for the CDR3 is TGTGCCACCAGTGATTCAGGCCCATCACCCCAAGAGACCCAGTACTTC. Protein product: CATSDSGPSPQETQYF.

This clone was counted a single time. The chain employs TRBV5-5 and TRBJ2-7; possible D gene TRBD1, 5 bases. There are 14 residues in the CDR3. Trimming removed 6 bases from V and 5 bases from J, with 18 bases in between. CDR1 is SGHKS, CDR2 YYEKEE, per germline (reference sequence). In nucleotides, the CDR3 is TGTGCCAGCACCCTGGGGCAGGGTGCGGACGAGCAGTACTTC. Amino acids: CASTLGQGADEQYF.

The CDR3 spells CASSQTSWQGHGYTF. The CDR3 coding sequence is TGTGCCAGCAGCCAAACTTCGTGGCAGGGGCATGGCTACACCTTC. This chain uses TRBV14 with TRBJ1-2; tentative D call: TRBD1 (6 bases). CDR3 length equals 15 residues. Per the germline V gene, CDR1 is SGHDN and CDR2 is FVKESK. V was cut by 2 bases and J by 6 bases, with 16 bases left in between.

The chain combines TRBV7-3 with TRBJ2-3; 9 nucleotides line up with TRBD2. Losses at the gene ends were 5 bases for V and 4 bases for J; bases not matched to a gene: 4. Looked up from germline, CDR1 is SGHTA and CDR2 is FQGTGA. The CDR3 loop spans 14 amino acids. Here the CDR3 reads CASSEGLASDTQYF. CDR3 nucleotide sequence: TGTGCCAGCAGCGAGGGACTAGCTTCAGATACGCAGTATTTT.

The CDR3 loop reads CASLRRGGAYGYTF. The CDR3 DNA reads TGTGCCAGCTTGAGGAGAGGGGGCGCCTATGGCTACACCTTC. The chain combines TRBV5-6 with TRBJ1-2; 7 nucleotides line up with TRBD1. This CDR3 contains 14 residues. Germline-derived CDR1 and CDR2 are SGHDT and YYEEEE. Trimming at V came to 7 bases and at J to 4 bases, leaving 10 bases not matched to a gene.